This T cell receptor (beta chain) was captured in a study of CD8+ T cells in alopecia areata (dated by TCRdb to the late 2010s). Concerning the study at large: Treated patients were enrolled in an open-label pilot trial of oral tofacitinib at 5 to 10 mg twice daily for moderate-to-severe alopecia areata. Patients received tofacitinib for 6 to 18 months and were then followed off drug for 6 months to check for delayed response and recurrence. Disease severity in treated patients was measured with the SALT score, which quantifies the percentage of affected scalp surface area. To study T cell clonal expansion in alopecia areata, the researchers applied high-throughput TCRbeta sequencing to both the C3H/HeJ mouse model and human patients. Human TCRbeta sequencing covered scalp tissue and sorted CD4+ and CD8+ peripheral blood T cells from patchy and totalis/universalis alopecia areata patients and healthy controls. Biopsies were taken from tofacitinib-treated patients at baseline and at 4 and 24 weeks of treatment, and a later scalp biopsy was taken in several of the tofacitinib-treated patients. Scalp clonality was compared across normal scalp (n=4), patchy alopecia areata scalp (n=8), and alopecia totalis/universalis scalp (n=8). RNA was obtained with the PAXgene miRNA kit for fixed scalp, the miRNeasy kit for PBMCs, and the RNeasy kit for mouse skin. TCRbeta CDR3 regions were amplified by immunoSEQ multiplex PCR using 35 Vbeta forward and 13 Jbeta reverse primers.

On the study overall, not on this receptor specifically: Scalp TCR repertoire analysis is complicated because resident alphabeta T cells in normal human skin are also sequenced, whereas mouse skin is dominated by gammadelta T cells. Many expanded lesional clones were found to persist in scalp and blood during tofacitinib treatment, and relapse after treatment cessation may be partly explained by this persistence. Shared TCR sequences between patients were less evident than in mice, which may be partly attributable to HLA diversity in the patient population. Because the treated cohort was small and included a single nonresponder, larger studies are needed to assess links between baseline CD8+ expansion and response. Lesional scalp, especially in alopecia totalis/universalis, showed higher clonality and more expanded CD8+ clones than normal scalp, suggesting antigenic drive. Tofacitinib significantly lowered scalp clonality and the number of expanded CD8+ clones among the top 100 scalp clones.

The count of this clone is one. This receptor's antigen is unknown. The record has no base qualities; no much larger clone is one base away. The CDR3 covers 12 residues, taking in both the cysteine and the phenylalanine. The CDR3 DNA has 36 bases and is translated from base 1. V trim: 10 bases; J trim: 3 bases; unmatched bases: 5. In the germline V gene, CDR1 corresponds to SNHLY and CDR2 to FYNNEI. This specimen's time point label, per the study, means: less than 25 weeks on oral tofacitinib. The sample's treatment or condition label, in plain terms: oral pan-JAK inhibitor, 5-10 mg twice daily. Lesional scalp punch biopsies and peripheral blood were collected from alopecia areata patients. PBMCs were separated by density centrifugation and stained for CD3, CD4 and CD8, after which CD4+ and CD8+ T cells were sorted on a FACSAria. The library was obtained by the immunoSEQ multiplex PCR assay. RNA was extracted from all samples and reverse transcribed into cDNA, which served as template for TCR sequencing. First-strand cDNA was synthesized with SuperScript III using a 2:1 mix of oligo-dT and random hexamers. A synthetic immune receptor repertoire was used to measure amplification bias, and any remaining bias was corrected computationally. Concerning the study's data processing: Raw reads were preprocessed to remove errors, and CDR3 was defined by IMGT conventions from the conserved cysteine to phenylalanine. Clonality was computed as 1 minus the Shannon entropy, with the entropy normalized by log2 of the number of productive unique TCRs. Whether each scalp clone was CD4 or CD8 was inferred by checking scalp TCRbeta sequences against the CD4 and CD8 repertoires from sorted blood. TCRdb retrieved this table from immuneACCESS and kept in-frame rearrangements only. Not all clones are present; in checked studies, unresolved V genes account for under half, and no reason is known for the remainder. That table supplies the V and J calls and clone size; D and trimming were determined from the DNA. This sample has about 190,000 clones in its table, and around 60% of those were observed once. The ten largest make up around an eighth of the sample.

The V and J segments used are TRBV2 and TRBJ1-1; 7 central bases correspond to TRBD1. Sample: CD8+ T cells sorted from blood, taken at week 24, from a patient treated with tofacitinib. The TCR originated in a human donor with alopecia areata. The sequenced DNA is TGTGCCAAAAATACAGGGGACACTGAAGCTTTCTTT. Its product reads: CAKNTGDTEAFF. Reference TRBV2 and TRBJ1-1 genes cover what lies past the CDR3, so the full variable domain is EPEVTQTPSHQVTQMGQEVILRCVPISNHLYFYWYRQILGQKVEFLVSFYNNEISEKSEIFDDQFSVERPDGSNFTLKIRSTKLEDSAMYFCAKNTGDTEAFFGQGTRLTVV.